The 8 T cell receptor beta chains in this list originate from one sample, sequenced in a study of blood T cell repertoires in COVID-19. TCRdb's copy holds only in-frame clones and misses some; the assay was immunoSEQ multiplex PCR. The repertoire includes tens of thousands of clones, over 70% of them detected once, and around 10% sits in the top ten. The sequencing sample was made of peripheral blood. The source is a man in his fifties with acute or convalescent COVID-19.

This clone was observed once. This chain joins TRBV5-6 and TRBJ2-1, with D uncertain. V lost 0 bases and J lost 2, with 9 bases in between. Germline V gives CDR1 SGHDT, CDR2 YYEEEE. The CDR3 is 15 residues long. CDR3 region: CASSLVEKTYNEQFF. CDR3 DNA: TGTGCCAGCAGCTTGGTCGAGAAGACCTACAATGAGCAGTTCTTC.

This chain uses TRBV5-4 with TRBJ2-7, with TRBD2 as a possible D gene (6 bases). Trimming removed 5 bases at V and 3 bases at J, with 15 bases between. Germline CDR1 is SGHNT and CDR2 is YYREEE (reference sequence). This CDR3 contains 14 residues. The CDR3 DNA is TGTGCCAGCAGACCGGGGACTTCCATCTACGAGCAGTACTTC. This sequence encodes CASRPGTSIYEQYF.

The rearrangement uses TRBV4-3 and TRBJ2-4; 7 bases are shared with TRBD1. CDR1 LGHNA and CDR2 YSLEER come from the germline V gene. This CDR3 has 16 residues. Trimming cost V 0 bases and J 8 bases; bases outside gene matches: 10. Here the CDR3 DNA reads TGCGCCAGCAGCCAAGAAGGCCAGGGGGAAGGGTACATTCAGTACTTC. This translates into CASSQEGQGEGYIQYF.

The chain links TRBV6-5 to TRBJ2-5, with D possibly matching TRBD2 (6 bases). CDR1 is MNHEY and CDR2 is SVGAGI in the germline V gene. Trimming left V 5 bases short and J 5 bases short, with 15 bases between. The CDR3 sequence is 14 residues long. DNA of the CDR3: TGTGCCAGCAGTACCCCCGGAGGGGACGAGACCCAGTACTTC. Its protein product is CASSTPGGDETQYF.

A few counts support this clone. The rearrangement uses TRBV4-1 and TRBJ1-1; D remains unclear. V lost 3 bases, J lost 1 base, and 15 bases lay in between. Germline-derived CDR1 and CDR2 are MGHRA and YSYEKL. There are 16 residues in the CDR3. CDR3 sequence (DNA): TGCGCCAGCAGCCATGACACTGGGCAGTCGAACACTGAAGCTTTCTTT. This translates into CASSHDTGQSNTEAFF.

J is TRBJ1-2 and V is TRBV27; TRBD1 matches 7 bases. J gave up 3 bases and V 2 bases, and 3 bases lay outside the gene matches. The CDR3 extends over 14 amino acids. Per germline, CDR1 MNHEY and CDR2 SMNVEV (reference sequence). CDR3 sequence (DNA): TGTGCCAGCAGTTTAAAGGGGGCGGACTATGGCTACACCTTC. It translates to CASSLKGADYGYTF.

The J gene is TRBJ1-4, the V gene TRBV28; weak D call: TRBD1 (5 bases). Germline-derived CDR1 and CDR2 are MDHEN and SYDVKM. This CDR3 has 15 amino acids. Trimming pared 4 bases from V and 4 bases from J, leaving 13 bases between. The CDR3 DNA sequence: TGTGCCAGCAGTTCTCTGGGGCAGATTAATGAAAAACTGTTTTTT. Translating it yields CASSSLGQINEKLFF.

The chain carries TRBV6-5 and TRBJ2-1; the match to TRBD1 covers 12 bases. J gave up 8 bases and V 6 bases, and 8 bases lay outside the gene matches. Germline CDR1 is MNHEY and CDR2 is SVGAGI. This CDR3 is 15 amino acids long. The CDR3 DNA reads TGTGCCAGCAGGACCGGGACAGGGGGCCGGGATGAGCAGTTCTTC. Translating it yields CASRTGTGGRDEQFF.